This TCR beta chain is from a study of cytomegalovirus exposure and HLA in healthy donors. Study overall: The platform used for the 120 or so validation repertoires matched that of the 600 to 800 first-cohort repertoires, a later analysis reported.

The method was immunoSEQ multiplex PCR; TCRdb's version includes in-frame clones alone and lacks a portion of them. The sample yields about 110,000 clones, roughly 86% seen once. Study-level points and caveats: Rare TCR sequences dominated, though some public TCRs recurred in many donors. TCR beta chains numbering more than 150 were designated cytomegalovirus-associated. Reported results showed that the classifier diagnosed cytomegalovirus status with high specificity and sensitivity.

In germline, CDR1 is LNHDA, CDR2 SQIVND (reference sequence). This CDR3 is built from 15 residues. V lost 9 bases to trimming and J lost 0 bases, with 17 bases between them. This clone was counted a few times. The antigen is undetermined. The rearrangement links TRBV19 to TRBJ1-1; D uncertain. Sequenced input: PBMCs. The sequence derives from a woman between 18 and 29 years old in good health and CMV-seronegative. The CDR3 sequence: CASGFEGGMNTEAFF. CDR3 bases: TGTGCCAGCGGCTTTGAGGGCGGTATGAACACTGAAGCTTTCTTT.